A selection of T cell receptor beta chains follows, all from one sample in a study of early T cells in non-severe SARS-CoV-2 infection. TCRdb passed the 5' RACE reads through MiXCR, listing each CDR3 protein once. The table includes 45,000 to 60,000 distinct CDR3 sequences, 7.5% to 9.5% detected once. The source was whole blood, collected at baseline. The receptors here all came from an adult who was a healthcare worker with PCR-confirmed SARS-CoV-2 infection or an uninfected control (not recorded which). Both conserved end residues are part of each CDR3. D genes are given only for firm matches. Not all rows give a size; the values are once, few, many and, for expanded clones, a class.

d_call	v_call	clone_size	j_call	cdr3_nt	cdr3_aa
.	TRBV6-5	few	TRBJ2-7	TGTGCCAGCAGTTACCGGGTAGGGGGCGAGCAGTACTTC	CASSYRVGGEQYF
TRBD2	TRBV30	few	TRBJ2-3	TGTGCCTGGAGTCCCCTTCTGCCGGGACTAGCGGGTGGAGATACGCAGTATTTT	CAWSPLLPGLAGGDTQYF
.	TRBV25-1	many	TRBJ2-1	TGTGCCAGCAGGGGATTAGCCAATGAGCAGTTCTTC	CASRGLANEQFF
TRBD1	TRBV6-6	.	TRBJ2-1	TGTGCCAGCGGAACTCCGGGACAGGGTAACAATGAGCAGTTCTTC	CASGTPGQGNNEQFF
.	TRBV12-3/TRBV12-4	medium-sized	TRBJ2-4	TGTGCCAGCAGCCCTTGGTACGGGGCGAAAAACATTCAGTACTTC	CASSPWYGAKNIQYF
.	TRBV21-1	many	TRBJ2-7	TGTGCCAGCAGCCCCAGCGAGGGACAGGGGTCCTACGAGCAGTACTTC	CASSPSEGQGSYEQYF
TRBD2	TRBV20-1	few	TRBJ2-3	TGCAGTGCTAGAGATCCGGCTAGCGGGAGCACAGATACGCAGTATTTT	CSARDPASGSTDTQYF
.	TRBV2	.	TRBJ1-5	TGTGCCAGCAGGACAGGCAATCAGCCCCAGCATTTT	CASRTGNQPQHF
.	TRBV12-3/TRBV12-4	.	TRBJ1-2	TGTGCCAGCAGACACCTTGGACAAGACTACACCTTC	CASRHLGQDYTF
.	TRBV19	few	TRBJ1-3	TGTGCCAGTAGACAGGGTAGTGGAAACACCATATATTTT	CASRQGSGNTIYF
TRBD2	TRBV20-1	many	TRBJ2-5	TGCAGTGCTAGCTCTAGCGGGGACCGAGAGACCCAGTACTTC	CSASSSGDRETQYF
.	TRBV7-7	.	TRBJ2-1	TGTGCTAGCAGCTTTGAGGGAGACGATGAGCAGTTCTTC	CASSFEGDDEQFF
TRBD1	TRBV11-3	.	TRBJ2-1	TGTGCCAGCAGCTTAGGGGGACAGGGGAGAAATGAGCAGTTCTTC	CASSLGGQGRNEQFF
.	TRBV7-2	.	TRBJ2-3	TGTGCCAGCAGCTTAGAAGGCACCCGCACAGATACGCAGTATTTT	CASSLEGTRTDTQYF
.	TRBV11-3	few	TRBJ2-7	TGTGCCAGCAGCCAGAGCGGGGCTCAGGGGATGTATCCCTACGAGCAGTACTTC	CASSQSGAQGMYPYEQYF